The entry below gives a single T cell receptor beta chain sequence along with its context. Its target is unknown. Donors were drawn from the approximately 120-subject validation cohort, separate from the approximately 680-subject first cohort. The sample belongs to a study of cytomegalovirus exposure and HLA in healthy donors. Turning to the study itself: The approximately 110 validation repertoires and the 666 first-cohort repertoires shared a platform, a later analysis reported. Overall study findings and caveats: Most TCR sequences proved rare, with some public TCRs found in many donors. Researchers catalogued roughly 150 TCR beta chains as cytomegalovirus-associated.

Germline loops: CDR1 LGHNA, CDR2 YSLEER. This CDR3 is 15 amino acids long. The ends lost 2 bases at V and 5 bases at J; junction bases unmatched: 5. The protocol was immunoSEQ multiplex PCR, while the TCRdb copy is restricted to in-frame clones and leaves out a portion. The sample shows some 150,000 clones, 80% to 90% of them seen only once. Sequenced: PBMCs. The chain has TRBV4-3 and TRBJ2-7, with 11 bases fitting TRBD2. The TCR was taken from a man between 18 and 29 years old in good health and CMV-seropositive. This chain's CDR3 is CASSQSSGRADEQYF. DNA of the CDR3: TGCGCCAGCAGCCAAAGTAGCGGGAGGGCCGACGAGCAGTACTTC.